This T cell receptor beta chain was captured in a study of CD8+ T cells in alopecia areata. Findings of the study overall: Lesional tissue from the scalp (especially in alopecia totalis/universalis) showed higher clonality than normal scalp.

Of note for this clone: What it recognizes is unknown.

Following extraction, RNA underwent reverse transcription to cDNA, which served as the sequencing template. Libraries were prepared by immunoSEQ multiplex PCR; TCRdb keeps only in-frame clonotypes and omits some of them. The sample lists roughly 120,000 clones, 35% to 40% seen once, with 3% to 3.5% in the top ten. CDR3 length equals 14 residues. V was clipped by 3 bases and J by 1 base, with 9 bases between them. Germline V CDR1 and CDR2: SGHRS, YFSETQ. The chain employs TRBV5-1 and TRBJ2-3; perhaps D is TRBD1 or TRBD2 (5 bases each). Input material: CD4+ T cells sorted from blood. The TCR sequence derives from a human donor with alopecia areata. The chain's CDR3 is CASSSGTGTDTQYF. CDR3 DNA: TGCGCCAGCAGCTCAGGGACGGGCACAGATACGCAGTATTTT.